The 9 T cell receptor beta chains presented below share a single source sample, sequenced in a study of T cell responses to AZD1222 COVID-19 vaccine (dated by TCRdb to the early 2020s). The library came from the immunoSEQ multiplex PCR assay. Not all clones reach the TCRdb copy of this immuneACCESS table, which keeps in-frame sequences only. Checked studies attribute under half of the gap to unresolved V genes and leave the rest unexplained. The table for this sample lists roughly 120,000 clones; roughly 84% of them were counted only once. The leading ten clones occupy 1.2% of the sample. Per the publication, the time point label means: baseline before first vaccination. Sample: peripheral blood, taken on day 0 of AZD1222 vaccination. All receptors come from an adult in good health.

CDR3 DNA sequence: TGTGCCAGCAGCTTAGGGAGGGGAGCCTACAATGAGCAGTTCTTC. This codes for CASSLGRGAYNEQFF. This chain connects TRBV7-9 to TRBJ2-1, with D tentatively TRBD2 (6 bases). Trimming removed 1 base from V and 2 bases from J, with 9 bases in between. CDR1 is SEHNR, CDR2 FQNEAQ, per germline (reference sequence). CDR3 length: 15 residues. Together with reference TRBV7-9 and TRBJ2-1, the CDR3 gives the full variable domain: DTGVSQNPRHKITKRGQNVTFRCDPISEHNRLYWYRQTLGQGPEFLTYFQNEAQLEKSRLLSDRFSAERPKGSFSTLEIQRTEQGDSAMYLCASSLGRGAYNEQFFGPGTRLTVL.

Here the CDR3 reads CASGWTGGSSPLHF. CDR3 nucleotide sequence: TGTGCCAGCGGGTGGACAGGGGGTAGTTCACCCCTCCACTTT. V usage is TRBV6-5 and J usage is TRBJ1-6; 10 bases line up with TRBD1. The CDR3 has 14 amino acids. Unmatched junction bases numbered 7, after V lost 8 bases and J lost 9 bases. In germline, CDR1 is MNHEY, CDR2 SVGAGI.

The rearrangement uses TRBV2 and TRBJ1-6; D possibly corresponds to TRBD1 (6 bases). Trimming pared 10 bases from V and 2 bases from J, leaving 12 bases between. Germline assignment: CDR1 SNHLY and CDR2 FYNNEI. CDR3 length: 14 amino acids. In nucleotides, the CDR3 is TGTGCCACCCGACGGGGGCCCTATAATTCACCCCTCCACTTT. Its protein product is CATRRGPYNSPLHF.

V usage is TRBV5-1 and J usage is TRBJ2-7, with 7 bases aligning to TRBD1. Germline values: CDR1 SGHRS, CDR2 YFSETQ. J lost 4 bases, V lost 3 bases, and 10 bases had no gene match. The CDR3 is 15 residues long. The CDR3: CASSSGTAGPYEQYF. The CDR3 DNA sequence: TGCGCCAGCAGCTCGGGGACAGCCGGACCATACGAGCAGTACTTC.

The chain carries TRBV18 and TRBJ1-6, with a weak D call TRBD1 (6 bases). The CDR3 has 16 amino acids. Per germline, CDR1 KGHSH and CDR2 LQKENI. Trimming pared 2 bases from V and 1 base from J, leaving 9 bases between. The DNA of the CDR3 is TGTGCCAGCTCACCAACACAGGGATCCTATAATTCACCCCTCCACTTT. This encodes CASSPTQGSYNSPLHF.

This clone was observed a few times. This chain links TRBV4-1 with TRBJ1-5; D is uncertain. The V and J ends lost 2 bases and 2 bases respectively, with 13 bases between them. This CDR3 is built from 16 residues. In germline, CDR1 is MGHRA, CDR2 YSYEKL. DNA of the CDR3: TGCGCCAGCAGCCAAAGGGAGTCACGGGGCAATCAGCCCCAGCATTTT. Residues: CASSQRESRGNQPQHF.

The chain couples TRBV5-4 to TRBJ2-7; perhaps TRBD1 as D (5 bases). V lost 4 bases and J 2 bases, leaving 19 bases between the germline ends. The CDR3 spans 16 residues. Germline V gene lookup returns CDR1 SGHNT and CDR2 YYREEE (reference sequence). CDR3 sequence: CASSLNSQTGAYEQYF. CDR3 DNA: TGTGCCAGCAGCCTAAATAGCCAAACAGGAGCCTACGAGCAGTACTTC.

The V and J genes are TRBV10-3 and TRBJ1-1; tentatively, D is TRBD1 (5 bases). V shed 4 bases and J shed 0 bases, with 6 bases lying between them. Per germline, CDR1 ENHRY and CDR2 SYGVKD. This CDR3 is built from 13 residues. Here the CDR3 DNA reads TGTGCCATCAGTGGAGGGGTGAACACTGAAGCTTTCTTT. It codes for CAISGGVNTEAFF.

CDR3 nucleotide sequence: TGTGCCAGCACCAAGGGGGGCTTAAAAAATGAGCAGTTCTTC. This gives the protein CASTKGGLKNEQFF. The gene calls are TRBV9 and TRBJ2-1, with D perhaps being TRBD1 or TRBD2 (6 bases each). The length of the CDR3 is 14 residues. Trimming removed 6 bases at V and 7 bases at J, with 17 bases between. The germline CDR1 and CDR2 sequences are SGDLS and YYNGEE.